The 4 T cell receptor beta chains presented below share a single source sample, sequenced in a study of cytomegalovirus exposure and HLA in healthy donors. PCR used 60 Vbeta primers and 13 Jbeta primers. Sequencing used immunoSEQ multiplex PCR; TCRdb keeps in-frame clones, though not all of them. The table includes more than 20,000 clones, more than 70% detected once. Specimen: PBMCs. The receptors come from a male donor in good health and CMV-seronegative.

This chain connects TRBV7-9 to TRBJ1-4; 8 bases are a match to TRBD1. This CDR3 comprises 15 residues. The germline V gene has CDR1 SEHNR and CDR2 FQNEAQ (reference sequence). Trimming removed 4 bases from V and 5 bases from J; junction bases left unmatched: 6. In DNA, the CDR3 is TGTGCCAGCAGCTCGTGGGGACAGGAGAATGAAAAACTGTTTTTT. The encoded protein is CASSSWGQENEKLFF. Full variable domain (remainder filled in from reference TRBV7-9 and TRBJ1-4): DTGVSQNPRHKITKRGQNVTFRCDPISEHNRLYWYRQTLGQGPEFLTYFQNEAQLEKSRLLSDRFSAERPKGSFSTLEIQRTEQGDSAMYLCASSSWGQENEKLFFGSGTQLSVL.

The CDR3 bases are TGTGCCAGCTATTTCTCCGGGGGTAACTATGGCTACACCTTC. Encoded protein: CASYFSGGNYGYTF. V and J are TRBV19 and TRBJ1-2; TRBD1 might be the D (5 bases). Trimming cost V 9 bases and J 1 base, with 15 bases left between them. The CDR3 sequence is 14 residues long. Germline loops: CDR1 LNHDA, CDR2 SQIVND (reference sequence).

This chain connects TRBV2 to TRBJ2-3; unclear D gene. Trimming pared 4 bases from V and 4 bases from J, leaving 3 bases between. Germline CDR1 is SNHLY and CDR2 is FYNNEI. The CDR3 is made up of 11 amino acids. CDR3 sequence (DNA): TGTGCCAGCAGTGGCGCAGATACGCAGTATTTT. Its translation is CASSGADTQYF.

This clone is a singleton in its sample. The chain combines TRBV6-5 with TRBJ2-3, with 15 bases aligning to TRBD2. Germline V gives CDR1 MNHEY, CDR2 SVGAGI. This CDR3 comprises 16 residues. Losses at the gene ends were 4 bases for V and 4 bases for J; bases not matched to a gene: 3. The CDR3 reads CASSFGLAGGPDTQYF. The CDR3 nucleotides are TGTGCCAGCAGTTTCGGACTAGCGGGAGGGCCAGATACGCAGTATTTT.